Listed below are T cell receptor beta chains from one sample, sequenced in a study of cytomegalovirus exposure and HLA in healthy donors. Assay: immunoSEQ multiplex PCR; the TCRdb copy retains only in-frame clones and omits some. The sample includes roughly 180,000 clones, 78% seen only once; the top ten take 4.5% to 7.5%. The sample consisted of PBMCs. These receptors were collected from a woman in her twenties or thirties in good health and CMV-seropositive. CDR3s include the opening cysteine and the closing phenylalanine or tryptophan. Each record gives: J gene, V gene, CDR3 protein.

j_call: TRBJ2-1; v_call: TRBV6-4; cdr3_aa: CASSRDRGGGNEQFF
j_call: TRBJ2-2; v_call: TRBV5-6; cdr3_aa: CASSKAGGPTTGELFF
j_call: TRBJ2-1; v_call: TRBV6-4; cdr3_aa: CASSLNSGYNEQFF
j_call: TRBJ1-2; v_call: TRBV5-1; cdr3_aa: CASSSRQGPRGSYGYTF
j_call: TRBJ1-1; v_call: TRBV7-9; cdr3_aa: CASSQGGGRVYTEAFF
j_call: TRBJ1-2; v_call: TRBV11-2; cdr3_aa: CASSLLTGTDYGYTF
j_call: TRBJ2-5; v_call: TRBV5-1; cdr3_aa: CASSPLSGGVKETQYF
j_call: TRBJ1-6; v_call: TRBV27; cdr3_aa: CASSIQTYNSPLHF
j_call: TRBJ2-7; v_call: TRBV6-5; cdr3_aa: CASSYSRGLDYEQYF
j_call: TRBJ2-1; v_call: TRBV5-1; cdr3_aa: CASSYDGSSYNEQFF
j_call: TRBJ1-6; v_call: TRBV10-1; cdr3_aa: CAKRFLTTDRINSPLHF
j_call: TRBJ2-1; v_call: TRBV29-1; cdr3_aa: CSADLSYNEQFF
j_call: TRBJ1-1; v_call: TRBV28; cdr3_aa: CASSSLASGTEAFF